This T cell receptor beta chain was observed in a study of shared clonotypes between healthy human individuals. The germline V and J ends were trimmed by 4 bases and 1 base, with 10 bases remaining between them. The CDR3 runs 14 residues. Germline V CDR1 and CDR2: PRHDT, FYEKMQ (reference sequence). When replicate PCRs were run on sorted subsets, they used about 200 ng DNA, approximately 27,000 T cell genomes. The method was immunoSEQ multiplex PCR; TCRdb's version includes in-frame clones alone and lacks a portion of them. The sample includes 2 million to 2.5 million clones, almost 96% of them seen just once.

Material for sequencing was naive CD4+ T cells sorted from blood. Subset here: CD45RA+ positively selected. The TCR was taken from a man between 18 and 29 years old in good health. The chain combines TRBV13 with TRBJ1-1, with D possibly TRBD1 on 6 matching bases. The CDR3 region is CASSYQDRNTEAFF. The CDR3 coding sequence is TGTGCCAGCAGCTACCAGGACAGGAACACTGAAGCTTTCTTT.